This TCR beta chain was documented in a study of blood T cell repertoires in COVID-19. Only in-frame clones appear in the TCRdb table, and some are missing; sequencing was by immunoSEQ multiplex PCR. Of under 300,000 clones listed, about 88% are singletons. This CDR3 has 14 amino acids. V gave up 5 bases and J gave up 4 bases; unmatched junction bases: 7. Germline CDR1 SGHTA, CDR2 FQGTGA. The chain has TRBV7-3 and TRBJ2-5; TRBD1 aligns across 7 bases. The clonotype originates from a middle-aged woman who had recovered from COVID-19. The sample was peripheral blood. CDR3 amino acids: CASSKGGGRETQYF. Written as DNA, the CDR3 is TGTGCCAGCAGCAAAGGGGGCGGGCGAGAGACCCAGTACTTC.